The source of this TCR beta chain is a study of tumor and adjacent non-tumor tissue in lung cancer. About this clonotype itself: In this CDR3 the conserved last residue, phenylalanine or tryptophan, is missing, so a read error is likely.

The V gene's germline CDR1 is SGHVS and CDR2 FQNEAQ. CDR3 length: 14 residues. A modified ARM-PCR protocol with three rounds of nested PCR amplified TCRbeta. A single record per CDR3 protein comes from TCRdb applying MiXCR to the multiplex PCR reads. Here the sample spans around 99,000 distinct CDR3 sequences, about 61% being singletons. RNA was extracted from bulk tissue without any cell sorting. More than 3 cm separated this lung sample from the edge of the tumor. Sequenced material: distant non-tumor lung tissue. This rearrangement joins TRBV7-8 to TRBJ1-5; a weak D match, TRBD1 (5 bases). The DNA end lines up better with TRBJ2-3; the J call may be wrong. This sequence was found in a man aged 60 to 75 with non-small cell lung cancer. CDR3 bases: TGTGCCAGCAGCTTTGACAGTAGCAATCAGCCCCAGTATATT. Translating gives CASSFDSSNQPQYI.